This T cell receptor beta chain was sequenced in a study of T-cell memory formation after mild COVID-19. Researchers used 5'RACE with constant-segment primers to make TCR alpha and TCR beta cDNA libraries that carry sample barcodes and UMIs. One entry per CDR3 protein results from TCRdb running MiXCR on the 5' RACE reads. The repertoire has approximately 500,000 distinct CDR3 sequences, approximately 25% of them found once; the top ten carry around 13%. The CDR3 sequence is 16 residues long. V dropped 0 bases and J dropped 4 bases, with 13 bases sitting between them. Germline V gene lookup returns CDR1 LGHDT and CDR2 YNNKEL (reference sequence). On this clonotype: Its antigen is not known.

General study results and limits: Researchers report contracting CD4+ clones mostly in CM and EM, with CD8+ clones in EMRA.

The V and J genes are TRBV3-1 and TRBJ2-1; D may match TRBD1 or TRBD2 (5 bases each). The receptor comes from an adult woman who had mild COVID-19 (a few samples of this study predate the infection). Cell type and time point are not known. The sample taken for sequencing was PBMCs or a T cell subset sorted from them (not recorded which). The CDR3 spells CASSQDGGLPYNEQFF. DNA of the CDR3: TGTGCCAGCAGCCAAGATGGGGGTCTCCCTTACAATGAGCAGTTCTTC.